The 4 T cell receptor beta chains given below trace back to one sample, sequenced in a study of cytomegalovirus exposure and HLA in healthy donors. The PCR contained 60 Vbeta and 13 Jbeta primers. Profiling relied on immunoSEQ multiplex PCR, and the TCRdb table lists in-frame clones only, not all of them. The top ten hold roughly 2% of the sample, which has approximately 160,000 clones, approximately 79% seen once. Input material: PBMCs. These receptors all come from a human donor in good health.

This clone was observed a handful of times. V gene TRBV19 combines with J gene TRBJ2-1; TRBD2 matches at 9 bases. This CDR3 contains 15 residues. With V trimmed by 6 bases and J by 3 bases, 6 bases remained unmatched. The germline V gene has CDR1 LNHDA and CDR2 SQIVND (reference sequence). In DNA, the CDR3 is TGTGCCAGTAGACCGGGACTAGCACTCTACAATGAGCAGTTCTTC. Its translation: CASRPGLALYNEQFF.

The V and J genes are TRBV7-8 and TRBJ2-7; TRBD2 agrees at 9 bases. The V and J ends lost 5 bases and 0 bases, in that order; junction bases with no gene match: 5. This CDR3 contains 15 residues. Germline-derived CDR1 and CDR2 are SGHVS and FQNEAQ. CDR3 DNA sequence: TGTGCCAGCAGCGTTAGCGGGGGTTCCTCCTACGAGCAGTACTTC. Its translation: CASSVSGGSSYEQYF.

The chain links TRBV4-1 to TRBJ2-7; 11 nucleotides agree with TRBD1. This CDR3 has 17 amino acids. The V and J ends lost 4 bases and 3 bases, in that order; junction bases with no gene match: 11. CDR1 is MGHRA and CDR2 is YSYEKL in the germline V gene. In DNA form, the CDR3 reads TGCGCCAGCAGCCCTTCCATACCCGGGACAGGGGGCTACGAGCAGTACTTC. Its protein product is CASSPSIPGTGGYEQYF.

V and J are TRBV27 and TRBJ2-2; 11 bases match TRBD2. This CDR3 has 19 residues. After removal of 0 bases from V and 6 bases from J, the junction contained 12 bases not matched to a gene. Per the germline V gene, CDR1 is MNHEY and CDR2 is SMNVEV (reference sequence). Written as DNA, the CDR3 is TGTGCCAGCAGTTTATCCGGGCTAGCGGGGGGCGTTTTCTCCGGGGAGCTGTTTTTT. Encoded protein: CASSLSGLAGGVFSGELFF.